The source of this T cell receptor beta chain is a study of blood T cell repertoires in COVID-19. The study drew participants aged roughly 18 to 95 years from 20 to 30 US areas. Original data processing: Reference gene primer amplification gave estimated nucleated cell counts. Generated by immunoSEQ multiplex PCR, the TCRdb table keeps only in-frame clones and is missing some. V and J calls and clone size are copied from that table; D and trimming were computed from the DNA. Here the sample spans about 220,000 clones, about 80% being singletons. Germline V lookup: CDR1 LNHDA, CDR2 SQIVND (reference sequence). The CDR3 totals 13 residues. Trimming removed 5 bases from V and 7 bases from J, with 14 bases in between.

The chain couples TRBV19 to TRBJ1-2; unclear D gene. What was sequenced was PBMCs or T cells enriched from blood (not recorded which). The TCR originated in a middle-aged woman with acute COVID-19. As DNA, the CDR3 is TGTGCCAGTAGTCTGGGCTCGGCCTCTGGCTACACCTTC. It is translated as CASSLGSASGYTF.